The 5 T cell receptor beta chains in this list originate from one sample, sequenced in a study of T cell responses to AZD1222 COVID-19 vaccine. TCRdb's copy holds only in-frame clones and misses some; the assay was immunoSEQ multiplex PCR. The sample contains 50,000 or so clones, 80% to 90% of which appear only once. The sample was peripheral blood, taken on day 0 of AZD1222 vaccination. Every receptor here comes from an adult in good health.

The CDR3 coding sequence is TGTGCCAGCGGGCTAGCGAACACCATATATTTT. Its translation: CASGLANTIYF. V gene TRBV14 combines with J gene TRBJ1-3; D not resolved. Between the trimmed V and J ends, which lost 8 bases and 7 bases, there was a span of 9 bases. The CDR3 is made up of 11 amino acids. Germline CDR1 and CDR2: SGHDN and FVKESK.

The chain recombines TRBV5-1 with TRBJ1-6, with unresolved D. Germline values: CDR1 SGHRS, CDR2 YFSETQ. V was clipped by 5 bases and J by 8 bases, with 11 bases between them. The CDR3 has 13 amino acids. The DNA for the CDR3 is TGCGCCAGCAGTGAGGGAATAGATTCACCCCTCCACTTT. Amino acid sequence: CASSEGIDSPLHF.

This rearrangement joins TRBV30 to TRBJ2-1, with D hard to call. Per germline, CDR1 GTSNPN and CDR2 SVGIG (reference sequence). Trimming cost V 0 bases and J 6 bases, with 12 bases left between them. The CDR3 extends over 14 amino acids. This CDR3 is CAWSVLGLTNEQFF. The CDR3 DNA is TGTGCCTGGAGTGTATTAGGATTAACCAATGAGCAGTTCTTC.

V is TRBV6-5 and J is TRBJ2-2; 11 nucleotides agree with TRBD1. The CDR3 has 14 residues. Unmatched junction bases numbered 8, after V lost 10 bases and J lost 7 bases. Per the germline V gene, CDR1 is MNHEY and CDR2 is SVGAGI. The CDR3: CATRTGGAGGELFF. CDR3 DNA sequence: TGTGCCACCCGGACAGGGGGCGCGGGCGGGGAGCTGTTTTTT.

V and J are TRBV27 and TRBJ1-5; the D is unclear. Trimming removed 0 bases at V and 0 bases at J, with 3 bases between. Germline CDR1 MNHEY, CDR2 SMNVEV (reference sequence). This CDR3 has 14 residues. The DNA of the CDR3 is TGTGCCAGCAGTTTATCAGATAGCAATCAGCCCCAGCATTTT. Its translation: CASSLSDSNQPQHF.